This TCR beta chain comes out of a study of T cells in localized non-small cell lung cancer. Broader study findings: Of the top 100 tumor clones, median roughly 60 were in adjacent lung, some 29 among its top 100. Sequencing involved a lone tumor region, leaving heterogeneity possible.

This CDR3 spans 14 amino acids. V dropped 0 bases and J dropped 9; count of bases not matched to a gene: 3. The germline V gene encodes CDR1 SGHRS and CDR2 YFSETQ. Remarks on this clone: Its specificity is unknown.

Clones were read by immunoSEQ multiplex PCR, and TCRdb kept only the in-frame ones, dropping some. The sample comprises 10,000 to 15,000 clones, around four fifths of which are singletons, and 25% to 35% rests with the top ten. Source: peripheral blood, taken before any cancer treatment. This chain connects TRBV5-1 to TRBJ1-2; TRBD1 matches 12 bases. The TCR was taken from a male donor aged 60 or over with stage I squamous cell lung carcinoma. The CDR3 sequence: CASSLVGTGGSYTF. CDR3 nucleotide sequence: TGCGCCAGCAGCTTGGTTGGGACAGGGGGCAGCTACACCTTC.